Listed here is a single T cell receptor beta chain. The data derive from a study of blood T cell repertoires in COVID-19. Background on the study: From T cells, B-cell-depleted T cells, or PBMCs came the material, which was cDNA or gDNA.

With V trimmed by 5 bases and J by 5 bases, 10 bases remained unmatched. Germline V CDR1 and CDR2: SGHTA, FQGNSA. CDR3 length: 16 amino acids. Using immunoSEQ multiplex PCR, the repertoire was profiled, and TCRdb retains in-frame clones only, with some absent. The sample lists around 100,000 clones; 75% to 90% were seen once. The clonotype was recovered from a human donor in a cohort sampled during active COVID-19. The chain joins TRBV7-2 to TRBJ2-1, with 9 bases identical to TRBD1. Sequenced sample: peripheral blood. This chain's CDR3 is CASSAYRGRAHNEQFF. The CDR3 DNA sequence: TGTGCCAGCAGCGCCTACAGGGGGCGGGCCCACAATGAGCAGTTCTTC.